One sample yielded the 18 T cell receptor beta chains listed below, sequenced in a study of identical twins. TCRdb re-called the 5' RACE reads through MiXCR, storing one row per CDR3 protein. The table shows 500,000 or so distinct CDR3 sequences, with over 12% occurring only once. The sample also formed part of further work on yellow fever vaccine responses in identical twins.

Source material: CD4+ T cells sorted from blood. These receptors were obtained from a woman aged 18 to 35 in good health.

This clonotype was observed a handful of times. The rearrangement joins TRBV28 to TRBJ2-7; 8 bases are a match to TRBD1. V trimming: 2 bases; J trimming: 5 bases; junction bases outside the gene matches: 5. The germline V gene encodes CDR1 MDHEN and CDR2 SYDVKM. The CDR3 contains 14 residues. The CDR3 bases are TGTGCCAGCAGTTTACCTGACAGGGGCCACGAGCAGTACTTC. Translating gives CASSLPDRGHEQYF.

This rearrangement joins TRBV2 to TRBJ2-7; either TRBD1 or TRBD2 may supply D (5 bases each). This CDR3 is built from 15 residues. CDR1 is SNHLY, CDR2 FYNNEI, per germline. Trimming left V 4 bases short and J 7 bases short, with 20 bases between. CDR3 sequence reads: CASSVGTGGGWEQYF. The DNA for the CDR3 is TGTGCCAGCAGTGTAGGAACAGGAGGTGGTTGGGAGCAGTACTTC. Combining the CDR3 with reference TRBV2 and TRBJ2-7 gives the whole variable domain EPEVTQTPSHQVTQMGQEVILRCVPISNHLYFYWYRQILGQKVEFLVSFYNNEISEKSEIFDDQFSVERPDGSNFTLKIRSTKLEDSAMYFCASSVGTGGGWEQYFGPGTRLTVT.

This clonotype was detected a few times. This chain connects TRBV7-2 to TRBJ2-5, with D possibly matching TRBD2 (5 bases). The V end lost 7 bases, the J end lost 9 bases, and 15 bases lay between the germline ends. Germline V gene sequence: CDR1 SGHTA, CDR2 FQGNSA. CDR3 length equals 12 residues. In DNA form, the CDR3 reads TGTGCCAGCACCGAGGTGATCGGGGCCCAGTACTTC. Amino acids: CASTEVIGAQYF.

The chain uses TRBV7-6 and TRBJ2-7, with 7 bases fitting TRBD2. The CDR3 loop spans 17 amino acids. V lost 3 bases to trimming and J lost 6 bases; unmatched junction nucleotides: 17. Germline V lookup: CDR1 SGHVS, CDR2 FNYEAQ. The CDR3 sequence is CASSFVISAGVVTEQYF. The CDR3 DNA sequence: TGTGCCAGCAGCTTTGTAATCTCGGCGGGAGTAGTAACCGAGCAGTACTTC. The full variable domain, in which reference TRBV7-6 and TRBJ2-7 provide the parts outside the CDR3, is GAGVSQSPRYKVTKRGQDVALRCDPISGHVSLYWYRQALGQGPEFLTYFNYEAQQDKSGLPNDRFSAERPEGSISTLTIQRTEQRDSAMYRCASSFVISAGVVTEQYFGPGTRLTVT.

This sequence joins TRBV24-1 and TRBJ2-5; 10 bases line up with TRBD1. Per the germline V gene, CDR1 is KGHDR and CDR2 is SFDVKD. With 7 bases clipped from V and 5 bases from J, the junction kept 3 bases outside the gene matches. The CDR3 is made up of 13 amino acids. CDR3: CATRGQGRETQYF. Written as DNA, the CDR3 is TGTGCCACCAGGGGACAGGGGCGGGAGACCCAGTACTTC.

This clonotype has a handful of counts. This chain's CDR3 is CASSLGPGTLEQYF. For the CDR3, the DNA is TGTGCCAGCAGCTTAGGCCCTGGTACACTCGAGCAGTACTTC. The chain recombines TRBV7-6 with TRBJ2-7; D unclear. The germline V and J ends were trimmed by 1 base and 6 bases, with 13 bases remaining between them. The germline gives CDR1 SGHVS, CDR2 FNYEAQ. The CDR3 is 14 amino acids.

This clonotype was seen a few times. The rearrangement uses TRBV20-1 and TRBJ2-5; the D gene could be TRBD1 or TRBD2 (5 bases each). The CDR3 is made up of 14 amino acids. Between the trimmed V and J ends, which lost 3 bases and 4 bases, there was a span of 15 bases. Germline lookup yields CDR1 DFQATT and CDR2 SNEGSKA (reference sequence). CDR3 residues: CSARGDNPSETQYF. CDR3 bases: TGCAGTGCTAGGGGGGATAATCCCTCAGAGACCCAGTACTTC.

A few counts support this clonotype. J is TRBJ2-1 and V is TRBV3-1; a weak D match, TRBD2 (5 bases). This CDR3 region has 15 residues. Per germline, CDR1 LGHDT and CDR2 YNNKEL (reference sequence). Between the trimmed V and J ends, which lost 4 bases and 10 bases, there was a span of 20 bases. CDR3 bases: TGTGCCAGCAGCCGGCTGGGAAACGGACTTAGGGAGCAGTTCTTC. Amino acid sequence: CASSRLGNGLREQFF.

This clonotype was counted at least ten times. The chain combines TRBV6-6 with TRBJ2-3; no firm D call. The CDR3 runs to 12 residues. The germline V gene has CDR1 MNHNY and CDR2 SVGAGI (reference sequence). V was cut by 4 bases and J by 4 bases, with 6 bases left in between. The CDR3 DNA follows: TGTGCCAGCAGTTCCGGTGCAGATACGCAGTATTTT. Translated: CASSSGADTQYF.

This clonotype was counted a few times. The rearrangement links TRBV5-1 to TRBJ2-1, with D possibly matching TRBD1 (5 bases). The V and J ends lost 4 bases and 4 bases respectively, with 18 bases between them. This CDR3 is built from 16 residues. Germline V gene sequence: CDR1 SGHRS, CDR2 YFSETQ. The CDR3 bases are TGCGCCAGCAGCCCCTCCAGACAGTTACCTTACAATGAGCAGTTCTTC. It encodes CASSPSRQLPYNEQFF.

In its sample, this clonotype was seen many times. The chain links TRBV10-3 to TRBJ2-6; 8 bases align to TRBD1. The V and J ends lost 2 bases and 4 bases, in that order; junction bases with no gene match: 16. CDR1 and CDR2 from the germline V gene are ENHRY and SYGVKD. The CDR3 has 20 residues. CDR3 in amino acids: CAISEPRPGTGLKGANVLTF. CDR3 nucleotides: TGTGCCATCAGTGAGCCGCGTCCCGGGACAGGACTCAAGGGGGCCAACGTCCTGACTTTC.

This sequence joins TRBV4-2 and TRBJ2-3; 11 nucleotides align to TRBD2. V dropped 3 bases and J dropped 1; count of bases not matched to a gene: 6. Germline-derived CDR1 and CDR2 are LGHNA and YNFKEQ. This CDR3 has 17 amino acids. The CDR3 nucleotides read TGTGCCAGCAGCCATAGCGGGGGGGCCCGAGGCACAGATACGCAGTATTTT. Protein sequence: CASSHSGGARGTDTQYF.

The chain is built from TRBV28 and TRBJ2-2; a possible D gene is TRBD2 (6 bases). Trimming removed 4 bases at V and 4 bases at J, with 13 bases between. The V gene's germline CDR1 is MDHEN and CDR2 SYDVKM. This CDR3 spans 15 amino acids. The CDR3 nucleotides read TGTGCCAGCAGTTCCGGGAGCCCGGGCACCGGGGAGCTGTTTTTT. Its translation is CASSSGSPGTGELFF. Drawing the rest from reference TRBV28 and TRBJ2-2, the complete variable domain is DVKVTQSSRYLVKRTGEKVFLECVQDMDHENMFWYRQDPGLGLRLIYFSYDVKMKEKGDIPEGYSVSREKKERFSLILESASTNQTSMYLCASSSGSPGTGELFFGEGSRLTVL.

This clonotype has at least ten counts. This chain uses TRBV9 with TRBJ2-1; 8 positions match TRBD2. The length of the CDR3 is 14 residues. With 5 bases clipped from V and 3 bases from J, the junction kept 4 bases outside the gene matches. Germline V gene sequence: CDR1 SGDLS, CDR2 YYNGEE. CDR3 protein: CASSLAGIYNEQFF. In DNA form, the CDR3 reads TGTGCCAGCAGTTTAGCGGGGATCTACAATGAGCAGTTCTTC.

This clonotype was seen at least ten times. The chain employs TRBV6-2 or TRBV6-3 and TRBJ2-1, with 9 positions matching TRBD2. V trimming: 7 bases; J trimming: 7 bases; junction bases outside the gene matches: 14. CDR1 is MNHEY and CDR2 is SVGEGT in the germline V gene. This CDR3 is 16 amino acids long. The CDR3 sequence: CASIPQSGRRGNEQFF. The CDR3 coding sequence is TGTGCCAGCATTCCCCAAAGCGGGAGGCGGGGAAATGAGCAGTTCTTC.

This sequence joins TRBV3-1 and TRBJ2-2; 7 bases agree with TRBD1. Germline values: CDR1 LGHDT, CDR2 YNNKEL (reference sequence). The CDR3 contains 18 residues. The J segment lost 4 bases and the V segment lost 2 bases, leaving 13 bases of the junction unmatched. The CDR3: CASSQRSRQGGGTGELFF. CDR3 nucleotide sequence: TGTGCCAGCAGCCAAAGGTCACGACAGGGTGGAGGCACCGGGGAGCTGTTTTTT. The whole variable domain, remainder taken from reference TRBV3-1 and TRBJ2-2, is DTAVSQTPKYLVTQMGNDKSIKCEQNLGHDTMYWYKQDSKKFLKIMFSYNNKELIINETVPNRFSPKSPDKAHLNLHINSLELGDSAVYFCASSQRSRQGGGTGELFFGEGSRLTVL.

The rearrangement links TRBV6-1 to TRBJ2-3, with 11 bases identical to TRBD2. The ends lost 5 bases at V and 1 base at J; junction bases unmatched: 8. From germline, CDR1 is MNHNS and CDR2 SASEGT. The CDR3 extends over 17 amino acids. The CDR3 bases are TGTGCCAGCAGTAGACTAGCGGGAAGGGGCGGCACAGATACGCAGTATTTT. Translated: CASSRLAGRGGTDTQYF.

CDR3 in DNA: TGTGCCAGCAGCCAAGAAAGCTCCAGCCTCTCCTACGAGCAGTACTTC. Translation gives CASSQESSSLSYEQYF. This rearrangement joins TRBV3-1 to TRBJ2-7, with D hard to call. CDR3 length: 16 residues. Germline lookup yields CDR1 LGHDT and CDR2 YNNKEL (reference sequence). Trimming removed 0 bases from V and 0 bases from J, with 12 bases in between.